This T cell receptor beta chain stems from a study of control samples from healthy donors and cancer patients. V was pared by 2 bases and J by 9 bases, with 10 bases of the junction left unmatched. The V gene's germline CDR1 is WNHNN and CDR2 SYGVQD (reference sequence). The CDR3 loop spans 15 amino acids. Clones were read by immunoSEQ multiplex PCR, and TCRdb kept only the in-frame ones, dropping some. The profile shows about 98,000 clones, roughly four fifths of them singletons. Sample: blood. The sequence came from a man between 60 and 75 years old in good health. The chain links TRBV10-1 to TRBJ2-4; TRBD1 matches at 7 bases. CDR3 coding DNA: TGCGCCAGCAGTGAGGAACAAACAGGGGCTGGCATTCAGTACTTC. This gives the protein CASSEEQTGAGIQYF.